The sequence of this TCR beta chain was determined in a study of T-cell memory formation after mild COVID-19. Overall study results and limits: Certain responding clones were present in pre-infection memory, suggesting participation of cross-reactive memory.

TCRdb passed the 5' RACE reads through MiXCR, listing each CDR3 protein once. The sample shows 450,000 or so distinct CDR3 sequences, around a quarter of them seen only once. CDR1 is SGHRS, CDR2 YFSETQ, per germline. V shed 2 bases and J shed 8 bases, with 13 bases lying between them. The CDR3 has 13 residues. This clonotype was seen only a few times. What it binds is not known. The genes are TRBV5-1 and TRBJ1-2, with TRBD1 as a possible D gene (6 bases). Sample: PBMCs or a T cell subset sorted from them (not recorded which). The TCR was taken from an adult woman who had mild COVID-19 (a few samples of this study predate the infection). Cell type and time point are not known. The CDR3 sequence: CASSLTGPGGYTF. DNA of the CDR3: TGCGCCAGCAGCTTAACAGGGCCTGGAGGCTACACCTTC.